This TCR beta chain was documented in a study of blood T cells in healthy people across ages. PCR was performed a second time for roughly 7 to 11 cycles using a sample-barcoded 5' primer and a J-beta primer mix. A single record per CDR3 protein comes from TCRdb applying MiXCR to the 5' RACE reads. The repertoire holds hundreds of thousands of distinct CDR3 sequences, about 24% seen once, with around 10% in the top ten. Germline CDR1 MNHEY, CDR2 SMNVEV (reference sequence). The CDR3 is 16 residues long. The trim removed 4 bases at V and 0 bases at J, leaving 6 bases unmatched. The same data also went into a second study, on T cells of mothers and their children. From that second work: Thymic selection shapes TCR recombination output in related pairs, and it does so similarly in unrelated pairs.

The V call is TRBV27, the J call TRBJ1-2, with TRBD1 matching 9 bases. The clonotype comes from a boy aged 5-17 years in good health. Sequencing was done on a sample of blood. The CDR3: CASSSPGTGSNYGYTF. CDR3 bases: TGTGCCAGCAGTTCCCCCGGGACAGGGTCTAACTATGGCTACACCTTC.